The next 7 T cell receptor beta chains were all read from a single sample in a study of CD8 T cells in ankylosing spondylitis. TCRdb itself ran the 5' RACE reads through MiXCR, one entry per CDR3 protein. Among about 220,000 distinct CDR3 sequences listed, under 30% were seen once. The sequencing sample was made of blood, either unsorted or a sorted T cell fraction (not recorded which). These receptors came from a male donor with ankylosing spondylitis or in good health (not recorded which).

The table lists this clonotype with many counts. This chain connects TRBV5-1 to TRBJ2-7; D is tentatively TRBD1 or TRBD2 (5 bases each). The CDR3 contains 14 residues. Germline V gene data show CDR1 as SGHRS and CDR2 as YFSETQ. Trimming left V 4 bases short and J 1 base short, with 12 bases between. CDR3 coding DNA: TGCGCCAGCAGCAGTCTGGGGGATTCCTACGAGCAGTACTTC. Amino acids: CASSSLGDSYEQYF.

This clonotype was observed many times. The rearrangement uses TRBV11-2 and TRBJ1-1, with no clear D. V lost 2 bases, J lost 1 base, and 8 bases lay in between. The CDR3 loop spans 14 amino acids. Germline V gives CDR1 SGHAT, CDR2 FQNNGV. The CDR3 region is CASSLSSKNTEAFF. The CDR3 bases are TGTGCCAGCAGCTTATCTTCAAAGAACACTGAAGCTTTCTTT.

This clonotype was seen at least ten times. This chain links TRBV4-2 with TRBJ2-2; D may be TRBD1 or TRBD2 (5 bases each). Germline V CDR1 and CDR2: LGHNA, YNFKEQ. V lost 4 bases and J lost 5, with 20 bases in between. This CDR3 comprises 17 residues. CDR3 residues: CASSPKRGEGRTGELFF. The DNA for the CDR3 is TGTGCCAGCAGCCCGAAGAGGGGTGAGGGAAGAACCGGGGAGCTGTTTTTT.

The chain joins TRBV20-1 to TRBJ2-1; TRBD2 aligns across 14 bases. Germline CDR1 and CDR2: DFQATT and SNEGSKA (reference sequence). The CDR3 is 17 amino acids. The V gene end was trimmed by 2 bases and the J gene end by 4 bases; junction bases not matched to a gene: 7. The CDR3 loop is CSARPGTSGSGYNEQFF. CDR3 DNA: TGCAGTGCTAGACCCGGGACTAGCGGGAGCGGGTACAATGAGCAGTTCTTC.

There are many counts of this clonotype. V usage is TRBV6-5 and J usage is TRBJ1-5, with no clear D. This CDR3 spans 17 amino acids. Per the germline V gene, CDR1 is MNHEY and CDR2 is SVGAGI. The V end lost 0 bases, the J end lost 0 bases, and 12 bases lay between the germline ends. This CDR3 reads CASSYSNGRYSNQPQHF. The CDR3 DNA sequence: TGTGCCAGCAGTTACTCGAATGGGAGATATAGCAATCAGCCCCAGCATTTT.

This chain joins TRBV5-1 and TRBJ2-3; D is undetermined. The CDR3 covers 13 residues. Trimming took 5 bases from V and 6 from J, leaving 13 bases between them. From germline, CDR1 is SGHRS and CDR2 YFSETQ. CDR3 nucleotide sequence: TGCGCCAGCAGTTCCGATACCTGGGATACGCAGTATTTT. This translates into CASSSDTWDTQYF. Full variable domain (remainder filled in from reference TRBV5-1 and TRBJ2-3): KAGVTQTPRYLIKTRGQQVTLSCSPISGHRSVSWYQQTPGQGLQFLFEYFSETQRNKGNFPGRFSGRQFSNSRSEMNVSTLELGDSALYLCASSSDTWDTQYFGPGTRLTVL.

This clonotype showed up just a few times. The V gene is TRBV15, the J gene TRBJ2-7; D is possibly TRBD1 or TRBD2 (5 bases each). The ends were cut back, 0 bases at V and 2 bases at J, with 14 bases in the middle. The CDR3 is 16 residues long. Germline V gene data show CDR1 as LNHNV and CDR2 as YYDKDF (reference sequence). The CDR3 coding sequence is TGTGCCACCAGCAGAGAAGCGGTCGACAGCACCTACGAGCAGTACTTC. It specifies CATSREAVDSTYEQYF.